This TCR beta chain was observed in a study of cytomegalovirus exposure and HLA in healthy donors. Across the study: Approximately 170 million T cells yielded more than 90 million unique TCR beta sequences in earlier analysis.

Donors consisted of healthy bone marrow donors. CDR3 length equals 13 residues. Germline loops: CDR1 SSHAT, CDR2 FNYEAQ (reference sequence). As concerns this clone: The junction and the germline gene differ at one end; a read error may be behind it.

Amplification used 60 Vbeta primers and 13 Jbeta primers. This table comes from immunoSEQ multiplex PCR, and its TCRdb copy is limited to in-frame clones, with some not included. The sample lists tens of thousands of clones, roughly 60% occurring once. The chain couples TRBV7-7 to TRBJ2-7; no reliable D call. The source of this sequence is a human donor in good health. Specimen: PBMCs. The CDR3 reads CASSFRHQSEQYF. The CDR3 DNA is TGTGCTAGCAGCTTCCGCCATCAGTCGGAGCAGTACTTC.